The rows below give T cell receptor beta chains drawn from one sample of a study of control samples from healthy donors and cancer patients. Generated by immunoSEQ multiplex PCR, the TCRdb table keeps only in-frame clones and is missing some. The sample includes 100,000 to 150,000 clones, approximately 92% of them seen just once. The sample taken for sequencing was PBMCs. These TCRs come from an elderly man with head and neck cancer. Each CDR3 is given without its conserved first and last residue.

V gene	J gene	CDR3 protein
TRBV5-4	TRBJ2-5	ASSEGLAGVVETQY
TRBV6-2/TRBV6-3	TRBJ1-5	ASSSSGSQPQH
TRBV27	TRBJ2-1	ASSPDRGSYNEQF
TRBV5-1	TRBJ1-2	ASSLEQGASGYT
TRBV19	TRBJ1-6	ASSQRRDHVNSPLH
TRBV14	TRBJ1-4	ASSRTAEKLF
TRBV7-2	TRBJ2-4	ASSSYSNIQY
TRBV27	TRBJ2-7	ASSRGDRVHEQY
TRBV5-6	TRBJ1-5	ASSLGAGRAQH
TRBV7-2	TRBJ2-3	ASSVAGGQGDTQY
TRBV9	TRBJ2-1	ASSVASGYNEQF
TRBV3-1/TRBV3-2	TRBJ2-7	ASSQGHSGGLDEQY
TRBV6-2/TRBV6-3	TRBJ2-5	ASSDRGPPIQETQY
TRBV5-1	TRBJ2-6	ASSLVRGNSGANVLT
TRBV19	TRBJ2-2	ASRLTLAGELF
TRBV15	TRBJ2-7	ATSSDKSYEQY
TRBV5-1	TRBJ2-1	ASSLEAGGSYNEQF